This T cell receptor (beta chain) was recorded in a study of blood T cells in healthy people across ages. Study results and caveats: From one million sequenced T cells, diversity estimates were lower bounds.

CDR1 is SGHRS, CDR2 YFSETQ, per germline. The CDR3 sequence is 15 residues long. The J segment lost 5 bases and the V segment lost 4 bases, leaving 10 bases of the junction unmatched. This clonotype occurred a few times. No antigen is known for it. A sample-barcoded 5' primer and a J-beta primer mix were used in a second PCR of roughly 6 to 11 cycles. From the 5' RACE reads, TCRdb called clonotypes with MiXCR, one entry per CDR3 protein. The repertoire holds around 1,500,000 distinct CDR3 sequences, with 28% as singletons. Each donor supplied 8 to 10 milliliters of peripheral blood. The receptor was derived from a woman in her 30s in good health. The sequencing input was blood. The gene calls are TRBV5-1 and TRBJ2-5; 8 bases line up with TRBD1. The CDR3 sequence is CASSQSPGGHETQYF. Here the CDR3 DNA reads TGCGCCAGCAGCCAAAGCCCAGGGGGCCATGAGACCCAGTACTTC.